This is a list of T cell receptor beta chains from one sample in a study of blood T cell repertoires in COVID-19. The protocol was immunoSEQ multiplex PCR, while the TCRdb copy is restricted to in-frame clones and leaves out a portion. The sample yields over 95,000 clones, more than 80% seen once. The sequencing input was peripheral blood. These receptors originate from a woman aged 55-70 years with COVID-19, enrolled during active disease. Both conserved end residues are part of each CDR3. The order of the fields is J gene, V gene, D gene, clone size, CDR3 DNA, CDR3 protein. The D gene is left open where the match is weak. Only part of the rows carry a size: once, few, many, or a class if the clone is expanded.

j_call: TRBJ1-2; v_call: TRBV28; d_call: .; clone_size: .; cdr3_nt: TGTGCCAGCAGTTTATCAGGGCATGGCTACACCTTC; cdr3_aa: CASSLSGHGYTF
j_call: TRBJ2-2; v_call: TRBV5-1; d_call: .; clone_size: .; cdr3_nt: TGCGCCAGCAGCTTGGAGGAACAGGGCACCGGGGAGCTGTTTTTT; cdr3_aa: CASSLEEQGTGELFF
j_call: TRBJ2-5; v_call: TRBV12-5; d_call: .; clone_size: .; cdr3_nt: TGTGCTAGTGGTCCCGGGAGCCCCAAAGAGACCCAGTACTTC; cdr3_aa: CASGPGSPKETQYF
j_call: TRBJ2-5; v_call: TRBV11-2; d_call: .; clone_size: .; cdr3_nt: TGTGCCAGCAGCTTAACCGGGTTTCAAGAGACCCAGTACTTC; cdr3_aa: CASSLTGFQETQYF
j_call: TRBJ1-5; v_call: TRBV6-5; d_call: TRBD1; clone_size: .; cdr3_nt: TGTGCCAGCAGGTCAGGGGGTAGCAATCAGCCCCAGCATTTT; cdr3_aa: CASRSGGSNQPQHF
j_call: TRBJ1-1; v_call: TRBV9; d_call: TRBD1; clone_size: few; cdr3_nt: TGTGCCAGCAGCGTCGATGGACAGGAGAACACTGAAGCTTTCTTT; cdr3_aa: CASSVDGQENTEAFF
j_call: TRBJ1-5; v_call: TRBV5-4; d_call: .; clone_size: .; cdr3_nt: TGTGCCAGCAGCTTGGATCGGGATCAGCCCCAGCATTTT; cdr3_aa: CASSLDRDQPQHF
j_call: TRBJ2-7; v_call: TRBV5-4; d_call: .; clone_size: .; cdr3_nt: TGTGCCAGCAGCTTGGCCGCGTTCTCCTACGAGCAGTACTTC; cdr3_aa: CASSLAAFSYEQYF
j_call: TRBJ2-1; v_call: TRBV6-1; d_call: TRBD2; clone_size: .; cdr3_nt: TGTGCCAGCAGTGATCAAGCGGGGGGGCACAATGAGCAGTTCTTC; cdr3_aa: CASSDQAGGHNEQFF
j_call: TRBJ2-7; v_call: TRBV7-8; d_call: TRBD1; clone_size: .; cdr3_nt: TGTGCCAGCAGCCTTTTAGGGGGCCTCGATAGCTCCTACGAGCAGTACTTC; cdr3_aa: CASSLLGGLDSSYEQYF
j_call: TRBJ2-5; v_call: TRBV3-1/TRBV3-2; d_call: TRBD2; clone_size: .; cdr3_nt: TGTGCCAGCAGCCAGGGGTCAAGGGCTAGCGGGGGACCTCTGGGGACCCAGTACTTC; cdr3_aa: CASSQGSRASGGPLGTQYF
j_call: TRBJ1-1; v_call: TRBV19; d_call: TRBD1; clone_size: .; cdr3_nt: TGTGCCAGTAGTATTCCCTACAGGGGGCTGAACACTGAAGCTTTCTTT; cdr3_aa: CASSIPYRGLNTEAFF
j_call: TRBJ2-1; v_call: TRBV19; d_call: TRBD1; clone_size: .; cdr3_nt: TGTGCCAGTAGCCCTCCCGGACAGGAGAACAATGAGCAGTTCTTC; cdr3_aa: CASSPPGQENNEQFF
j_call: TRBJ1-1; v_call: TRBV24-1; d_call: .; clone_size: medium-sized; cdr3_nt: TGTGCCACCGCAGAAAGGGGTACTGAGGCTGAAGCTTTCTTT; cdr3_aa: CATAERGTEAEAFF
j_call: TRBJ1-1; v_call: TRBV4-1; d_call: .; clone_size: .; cdr3_nt: TGCGCCAGCAGCCATGGGCGGCAGGGTTTAAGTGAGGTGGACACTGAAGCTTTCTTT; cdr3_aa: CASSHGRQGLSEVDTEAFF
j_call: TRBJ1-2; v_call: TRBV4-2; d_call: TRBD1; clone_size: .; cdr3_nt: TGTGCCAGCAGGCCGAGGGGGCCTAACTATGGCTACACCTTC; cdr3_aa: CASRPRGPNYGYTF
j_call: TRBJ1-2; v_call: TRBV4-1; d_call: .; clone_size: .; cdr3_nt: TGCGCCAGCAGCCAAGCGCCGCGTCAGGGCGGTGTCTATGGCTACACCTTC; cdr3_aa: CASSQAPRQGGVYGYTF
j_call: TRBJ2-5; v_call: TRBV6-4; d_call: TRBD1; clone_size: .; cdr3_nt: TGTGCCAGCAGTCAGGACAGGGAAGAGACCCAGTACTTC; cdr3_aa: CASSQDREETQYF